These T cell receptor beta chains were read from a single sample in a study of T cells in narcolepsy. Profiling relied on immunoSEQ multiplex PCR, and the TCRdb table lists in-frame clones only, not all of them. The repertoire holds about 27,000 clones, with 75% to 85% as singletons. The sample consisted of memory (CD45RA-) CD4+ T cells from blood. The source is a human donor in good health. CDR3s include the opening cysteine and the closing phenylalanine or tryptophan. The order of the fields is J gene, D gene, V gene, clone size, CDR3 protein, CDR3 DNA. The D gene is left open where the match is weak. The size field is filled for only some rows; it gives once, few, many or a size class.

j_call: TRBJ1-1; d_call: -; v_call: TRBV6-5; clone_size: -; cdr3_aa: CASSYSSSKNTEAFF; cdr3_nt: TGTGCCAGCAGTTACTCGAGCAGTAAGAACACTGAAGCTTTCTTT
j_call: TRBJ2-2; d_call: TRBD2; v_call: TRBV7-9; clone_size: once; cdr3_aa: CASSSPRTSGLTGELFF; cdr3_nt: TGTGCCAGCAGCTCCCCCCGGACTAGCGGGCTCACCGGGGAGCTGTTTTTT
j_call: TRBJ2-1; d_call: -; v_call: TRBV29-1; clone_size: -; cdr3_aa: CSVGHSETETLYNEQFF; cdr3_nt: TGCAGCGTGGGGCACTCGGAGACAGAGACGTTGTACAATGAGCAGTTCTTC
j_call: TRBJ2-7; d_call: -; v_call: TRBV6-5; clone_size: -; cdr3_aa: CASSTVGGPAYEQYF; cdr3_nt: TGTGCCAGCAGTACGGTGGGGGGGCCCGCTTACGAGCAGTACTTC
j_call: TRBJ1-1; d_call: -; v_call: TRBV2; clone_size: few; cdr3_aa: CAGQRNTEAFF; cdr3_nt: TGTGCCGGTCAGAGGAACACTGAAGCTTTCTTT
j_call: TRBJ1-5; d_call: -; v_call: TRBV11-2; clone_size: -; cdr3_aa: CASSLGANSNQPQHF; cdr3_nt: TGTGCCAGCAGCTTAGGGGCGAATAGCAATCAGCCCCAGCATTTT
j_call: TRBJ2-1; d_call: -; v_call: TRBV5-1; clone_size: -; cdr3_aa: CASSLVGFKDEQFF; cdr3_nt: TGCGCCAGCAGCTTGGTAGGGTTCAAGGATGAGCAGTTCTTC
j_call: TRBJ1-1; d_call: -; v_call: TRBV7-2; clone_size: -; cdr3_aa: CASSAGPANTEAFF; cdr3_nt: TGTGCCAGCAGCGCGGGACCGGCCAACACTGAAGCTTTCTTT
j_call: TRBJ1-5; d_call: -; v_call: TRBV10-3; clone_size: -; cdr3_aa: CAIVWGTDYSNQPQHF; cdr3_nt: TGTGCCATCGTTTGGGGAACAGACTATAGCAATCAGCCCCAGCATTTT
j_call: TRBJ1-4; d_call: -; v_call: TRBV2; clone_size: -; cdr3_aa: CASSSGTATNEKLFF; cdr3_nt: TGTGCCAGCAGTTCGGGGACGGCAACTAATGAAAAACTGTTTTTT
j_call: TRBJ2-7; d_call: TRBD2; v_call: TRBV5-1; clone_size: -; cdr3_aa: CASSRAGTSGFEQYF; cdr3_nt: TGCGCCAGCAGCAGAGCCGGGACTAGCGGTTTCGAGCAGTACTTC
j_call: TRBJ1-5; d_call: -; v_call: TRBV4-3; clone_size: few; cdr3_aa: CASSQGLRNEPQHF; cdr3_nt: TGCGCCAGCAGCCAAGGACTAAGAAATGAGCCCCAGCATTTT
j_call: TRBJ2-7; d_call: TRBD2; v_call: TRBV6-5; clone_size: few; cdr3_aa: CASRLGLVGVYEQYF; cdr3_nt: TGTGCCAGCAGGCTGGGACTAGTGGGGGTCTACGAGCAGTACTTC
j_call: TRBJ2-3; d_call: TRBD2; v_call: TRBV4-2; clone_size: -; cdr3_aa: CASSQDGGGSGADTQYF; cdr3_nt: TGTGCCAGCAGCCAAGACGGCGGGGGGAGCGGGGCAGATACGCAGTATTTT
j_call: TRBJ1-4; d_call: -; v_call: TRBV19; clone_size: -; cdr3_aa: CASRITVAGKLFF; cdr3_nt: TGTGCCAGTAGGATAACCGTGGCTGGAAAACTGTTTTTT
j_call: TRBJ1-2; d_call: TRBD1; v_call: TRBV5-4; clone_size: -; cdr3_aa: CASSPDRNYGYTF; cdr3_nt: TGTGCCAGCAGCCCGGACAGGAACTATGGCTACACCTTC
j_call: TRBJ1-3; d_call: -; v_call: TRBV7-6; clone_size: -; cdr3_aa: CASSLGTAGNTIYF; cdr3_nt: TGTGCCAGCAGCTTAGGGACGGCTGGAAACACCATATATTTT
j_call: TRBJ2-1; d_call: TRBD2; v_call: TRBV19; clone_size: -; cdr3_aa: CASSSHGSGVYNEQFF; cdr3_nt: TGTGCCAGTAGTTCCCACGGTAGCGGGGTATACAATGAGCAGTTCTTC
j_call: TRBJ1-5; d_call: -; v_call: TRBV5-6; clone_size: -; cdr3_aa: CASSARGLGGGQPQHF; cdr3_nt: TGTGCCAGCAGCGCAAGAGGCCTCGGGGGAGGTCAGCCCCAGCATTTT
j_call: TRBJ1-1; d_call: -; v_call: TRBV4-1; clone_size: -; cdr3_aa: CASSQGYRPGQNTEAFF; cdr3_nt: TGCGCCAGCAGCCAAGGCTACCGTCCGGGGCAGAACACTGAAGCTTTCTTT
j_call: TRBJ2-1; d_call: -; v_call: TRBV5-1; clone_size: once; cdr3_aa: CASSFDSIGNEQFF; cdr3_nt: TGCGCCAGCAGCTTCGACTCGATAGGAAATGAGCAGTTCTTC
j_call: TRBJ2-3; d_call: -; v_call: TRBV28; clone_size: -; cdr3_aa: CASSRDSTDTQYF; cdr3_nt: TGTGCCAGCAGTCGGGACAGCACAGATACGCAGTATTTT
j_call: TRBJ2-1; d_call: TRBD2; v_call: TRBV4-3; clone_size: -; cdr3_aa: CASSQGRTSLTEQFF; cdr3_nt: TGCGCCAGCAGCCAGGGTAGGACTAGCCTCACTGAGCAGTTCTTC
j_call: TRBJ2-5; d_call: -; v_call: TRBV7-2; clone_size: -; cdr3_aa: CASSPSLVQETQYF; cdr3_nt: TGTGCCAGCAGCCCAAGTTTGGTCCAAGAGACCCAGTACTTC
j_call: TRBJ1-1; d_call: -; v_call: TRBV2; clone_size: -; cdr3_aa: CASSVGRGGIIEAFF; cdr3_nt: TGTGCCAGCAGTGTCGGCAGGGGAGGAATTATTGAAGCTTTCTTT
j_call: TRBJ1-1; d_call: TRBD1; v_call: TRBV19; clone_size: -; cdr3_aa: CASQDRFYSEAFF; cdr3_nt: TGTGCCAGCCAGGACAGGTTCTATTCTGAAGCTTTCTTT
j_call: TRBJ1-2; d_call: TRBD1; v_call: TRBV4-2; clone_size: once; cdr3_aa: CASSTTGTGGLNNYGYTF; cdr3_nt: TGTGCCAGCAGCACAACCGGGACAGGGGGCCTTAATAACTATGGCTACACCTTC
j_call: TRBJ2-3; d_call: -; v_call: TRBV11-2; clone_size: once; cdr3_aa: CASSPTDTQYF; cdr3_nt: TGTGCCAGCAGCCCCACAGATACGCAGTATTTT
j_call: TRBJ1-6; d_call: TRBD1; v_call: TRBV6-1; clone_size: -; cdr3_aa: CASSEGGTGGSPLHF; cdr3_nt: TGTGCCAGCAGTGAGGGGGGGACAGGGGGGTCACCCCTCCACTTT
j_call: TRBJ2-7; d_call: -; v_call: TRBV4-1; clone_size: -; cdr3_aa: CASSRILNDEQYF; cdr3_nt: TGCGCCAGCAGCCGGATTCTAAACGACGAGCAGTACTTC
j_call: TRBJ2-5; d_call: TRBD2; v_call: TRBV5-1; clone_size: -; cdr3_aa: CASSSWGLAGRETQYF; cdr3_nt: TGCGCCAGCAGCTCCTGGGGACTAGCGGGAAGGGAGACCCAGTACTTC
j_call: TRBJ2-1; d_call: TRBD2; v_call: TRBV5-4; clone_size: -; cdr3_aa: CASSVGTSGYNEQFF; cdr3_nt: TGTGCCAGCAGCGTCGGGACTAGCGGATACAATGAGCAGTTCTTC
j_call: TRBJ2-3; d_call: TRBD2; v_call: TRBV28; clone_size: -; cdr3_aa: CASNLLAGVDTQYF; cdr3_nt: TGTGCCAGCAATCTACTAGCGGGAGTAGATACGCAGTATTTT
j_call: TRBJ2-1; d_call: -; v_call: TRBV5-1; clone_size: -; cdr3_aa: CASSPWTGHLEQFF; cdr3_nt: TGCGCCAGCAGCCCATGGACGGGACATTTAGAGCAGTTCTTC
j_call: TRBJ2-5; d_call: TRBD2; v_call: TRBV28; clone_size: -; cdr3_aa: CASKLAGGAYQETQYF; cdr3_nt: TGTGCCAGCAAATTAGCGGGAGGGGCGTACCAAGAGACCCAGTACTTC
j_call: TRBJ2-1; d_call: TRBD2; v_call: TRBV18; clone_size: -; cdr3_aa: CASSPPGAGRYNEQFF; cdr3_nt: TGTGCCAGCTCACCACCGGGAGCGGGAAGGTACAATGAGCAGTTCTTC
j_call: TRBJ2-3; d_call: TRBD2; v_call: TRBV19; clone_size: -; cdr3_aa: CASNPGLAGGTDTQYF; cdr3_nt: TGTGCCAGTAACCCGGGACTAGCGGGGGGCACAGATACGCAGTATTTT
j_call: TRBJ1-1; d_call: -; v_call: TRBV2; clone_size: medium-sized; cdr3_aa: CASSERWENTEAFF; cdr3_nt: TGTGCCAGCAGCGAGAGGTGGGAGAACACTGAAGCTTTCTTT
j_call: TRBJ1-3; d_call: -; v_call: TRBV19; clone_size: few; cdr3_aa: CASSIAISGNTIYF; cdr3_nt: TGTGCCAGTAGTATAGCGATCTCTGGAAACACCATATATTTT
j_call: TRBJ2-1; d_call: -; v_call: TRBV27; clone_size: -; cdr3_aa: CASSSQYRGTVF; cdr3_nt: TGTGCCAGCAGTTCGCAGTATCGGGGTACCGTCTTC
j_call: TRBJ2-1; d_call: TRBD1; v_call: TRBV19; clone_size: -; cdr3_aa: CATTDRGVGEQFF; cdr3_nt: TGTGCCACCACGGACAGGGGGGTCGGTGAGCAGTTCTTC
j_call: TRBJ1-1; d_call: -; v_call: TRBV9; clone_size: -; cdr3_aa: CASSFGDGTEAFF; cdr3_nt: TGTGCCAGCAGTTTCGGGGACGGCACTGAAGCTTTCTTT
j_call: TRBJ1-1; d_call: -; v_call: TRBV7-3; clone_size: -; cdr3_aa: CASSSGVNTEAFF; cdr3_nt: TGTGCCAGCAGCTCGGGGGTGAACACTGAAGCTTTCTTT
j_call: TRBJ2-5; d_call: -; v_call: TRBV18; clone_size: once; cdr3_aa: CASSPRPGETQYF; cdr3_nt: TGTGCCAGCTCACCACGTCCCGGGGAGACCCAGTACTTC
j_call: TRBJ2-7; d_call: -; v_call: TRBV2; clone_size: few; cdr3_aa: CASSSPGRTYEQYF; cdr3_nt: TGTGCCAGCAGTTCCCCGGGCAGGACCTACGAGCAGTACTTC
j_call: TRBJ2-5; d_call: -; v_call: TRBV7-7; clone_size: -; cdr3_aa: CASSRGRQETQYF; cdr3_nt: TGTGCCAGCAGCAGGGGGAGGCAAGAGACCCAGTACTTC
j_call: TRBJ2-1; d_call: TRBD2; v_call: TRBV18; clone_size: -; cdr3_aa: CASSPGGVSYNEQFF; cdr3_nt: TGTGCCAGCTCACCTGGGGGGGTCTCCTACAATGAGCAGTTCTTC